These T cell receptor beta chains were read from a single sample in a study of T cells in tumors after PD-1 blockade. The table came from immunoSEQ multiplex PCR; TCRdb's copy has only in-frame clones and leaves some out. The sample lists 2,500 or so clones; around 69% were seen once. Sequenced here: tumor tissue, sampled after anti-PD-1 treatment. Receptors were obtained from a human donor with basal cell carcinoma. CDR3s include the opening cysteine and the closing phenylalanine or tryptophan. D genes are given only for firm matches. Size is omitted from some rows. Given values are once, few, many or a class for expanded clones.

j_call: TRBJ2-2; d_call: NA; v_call: TRBV7-8; clone_size: NA; cdr3_aa: CASSFPFFSRTDTGELFF; cdr3_nt: TGTGCCAGCAGCTTTCCTTTTTTCTCCCGGACAGACACCGGGGAGCTGTTTTTT
j_call: TRBJ2-3; d_call: TRBD1; v_call: TRBV7-9; clone_size: NA; cdr3_aa: CASSPGTGGDFGTDTQYF; cdr3_nt: TGTGCCAGCAGCCCCGGGACAGGGGGCGATTTTGGGACAGATACGCAGTATTTT
j_call: TRBJ1-1; d_call: NA; v_call: TRBV3-1/TRBV3-2; clone_size: NA; cdr3_aa: CASSLRGRTGAFF; cdr3_nt: TGTGCCAGCAGCCTCAGGGGTCGAACGGGCGCTTTCTTT
j_call: TRBJ2-3; d_call: NA; v_call: TRBV21-1; clone_size: once; cdr3_aa: CASSKAADSSWSTPPTDTQYF; cdr3_nt: TGTGCCAGCAGCAAGGCAGCGGACTCTAGTTGGTCTACACCCCCCACAGATACGCAGTATTTT
j_call: TRBJ2-3; d_call: NA; v_call: TRBV7-8; clone_size: NA; cdr3_aa: CASSLVVGTGERNTQYF; cdr3_nt: TGTGCCAGCAGCTTAGTCGTTGGGACCGGGGAGCGAAATACGCAGTATTTT
j_call: TRBJ2-3; d_call: NA; v_call: TRBV7-3; clone_size: NA; cdr3_aa: CASSPGGVTDTQYF; cdr3_nt: TGTGCCAGCAGCCCAGGGGGGGTCACAGATACGCAGTATTTT
j_call: TRBJ2-3; d_call: NA; v_call: TRBV9; clone_size: once; cdr3_aa: CASSAAGTDTQYF; cdr3_nt: TGTGCCAGCAGCGCGGCCGGCACAGATACGCAGTATTTT
j_call: TRBJ2-5; d_call: TRBD2; v_call: TRBV6-1; clone_size: once; cdr3_aa: CASSEQGLASETQYF; cdr3_nt: TGTGCCAGCAGTGAACAGGGACTAGCTTCGGAGACCCAGTACTTC
j_call: TRBJ1-1; d_call: TRBD1; v_call: TRBV6-6; clone_size: NA; cdr3_aa: CASRRKGQLGNTEAFF; cdr3_nt: TGTGCCAGCAGGAGAAAGGGACAGCTCGGCAACACTGAAGCTTTCTTT
j_call: TRBJ2-1; d_call: NA; v_call: TRBV9; clone_size: NA; cdr3_aa: CASSVAGDSYNEQFF; cdr3_nt: TGTGCCAGCAGCGTAGCGGGAGACTCCTACAATGAGCAGTTCTTC
j_call: TRBJ2-7; d_call: TRBD1; v_call: TRBV7-9; clone_size: NA; cdr3_aa: CASSFIQGVDEQYF; cdr3_nt: TGTGCCAGCAGCTTCATACAGGGGGTTGACGAGCAGTACTTC
j_call: TRBJ1-1; d_call: NA; v_call: TRBV28; clone_size: few; cdr3_aa: CASSLRDLIMNTEAFF; cdr3_nt: TGTGCCAGCAGCCTCCGGGACCTAATAATGAACACTGAAGCTTTCTTT
j_call: TRBJ1-2; d_call: TRBD1; v_call: TRBV10-1; clone_size: NA; cdr3_aa: CASSEWGIDRGHNYGYTF; cdr3_nt: TGCGCCAGCAGTGAGTGGGGAATCGACAGGGGGCATAACTATGGCTACACCTTC
j_call: TRBJ2-2; d_call: NA; v_call: TRBV9; clone_size: NA; cdr3_aa: CASSLLVSGELFF; cdr3_nt: TGTGCCAGCAGCCTCCTCGTAAGCGGGGAGCTGTTTTTT
j_call: TRBJ2-1; d_call: NA; v_call: TRBV6-5; clone_size: NA; cdr3_aa: CASSRRADYNEQFF; cdr3_nt: TGTGCCAGCAGCCGGAGGGCCGATTACAATGAGCAGTTCTTC
j_call: TRBJ1-6; d_call: NA; v_call: TRBV7-3; clone_size: few; cdr3_aa: CASSLTGPNSPLHF; cdr3_nt: TGTGCCAGCAGCTTAACGGGCCCAAATTCACCCCTCCACTTT
j_call: TRBJ2-7; d_call: NA; v_call: TRBV2; clone_size: NA; cdr3_aa: CASSPQGPSYEQYF; cdr3_nt: TGTGCCAGCAGTCCCCAGGGCCCCTCCTACGAGCAGTACTTC
j_call: TRBJ2-7; d_call: TRBD2; v_call: TRBV4-3; clone_size: few; cdr3_aa: CASSQVTTSGYPVGEQYF; cdr3_nt: TGCGCCAGCAGCCAAGTAACCACTAGCGGGTACCCCGTTGGCGAGCAGTACTTC
j_call: TRBJ2-3; d_call: NA; v_call: TRBV12-3/TRBV12-4; clone_size: NA; cdr3_aa: CASSLGGADTQYF; cdr3_nt: TGTGCCAGCAGTTTGGGCGGGGCAGATACGCAGTATTTT
j_call: TRBJ2-7; d_call: NA; v_call: TRBV2; clone_size: NA; cdr3_aa: CASRGDGYEQYF; cdr3_nt: TGTGCCAGCAGGGGGGACGGATACGAGCAGTACTTC
j_call: TRBJ2-1; d_call: TRBD2; v_call: TRBV10-2; clone_size: NA; cdr3_aa: CASRAISGSLAEQFF; cdr3_nt: TGCGCCAGCAGGGCTATTAGCGGGAGTCTTGCTGAGCAGTTCTTC
j_call: TRBJ2-7; d_call: TRBD1; v_call: TRBV7-9; clone_size: few; cdr3_aa: CASSPGQGYEQYF; cdr3_nt: TGTGCCAGCAGCCCGGGACAGGGCTACGAGCAGTACTTC
j_call: TRBJ2-1; d_call: NA; v_call: TRBV10-2; clone_size: NA; cdr3_aa: CASLRWPDAYNEQFF; cdr3_nt: TGCGCCAGTCTCCGGTGGCCCGACGCCTACAATGAGCAGTTCTTC
j_call: TRBJ2-7; d_call: TRBD1; v_call: TRBV6-5; clone_size: NA; cdr3_aa: CASRGTASSYEQYF; cdr3_nt: TGTGCCAGCAGGGGGACAGCAAGCTCCTACGAGCAGTACTTC
j_call: TRBJ1-2; d_call: TRBD1; v_call: TRBV6-5; clone_size: NA; cdr3_aa: CASSRGGQPYGYTF; cdr3_nt: TGTGCCAGCAGTAGAGGGGGCCAGCCTTATGGCTACACCTTC
j_call: TRBJ1-1; d_call: NA; v_call: TRBV6-6; clone_size: NA; cdr3_aa: CASSPIGGAATEAFF; cdr3_nt: TGTGCCAGCAGCCCGATTGGAGGGGCAGCCACTGAAGCTTTCTTT
j_call: TRBJ1-2; d_call: TRBD1; v_call: TRBV2; clone_size: once; cdr3_aa: CASSDPPVGQGGDYTF; cdr3_nt: TGTGCCAGCAGTGACCCTCCCGTGGGACAGGGGGGTGACTACACCTTC
j_call: TRBJ1-1; d_call: NA; v_call: TRBV20-1; clone_size: NA; cdr3_aa: CSARETTEAFF; cdr3_nt: TGCAGTGCTAGAGAGACGACTGAAGCTTTCTTT
j_call: TRBJ1-2; d_call: TRBD1; v_call: TRBV28; clone_size: NA; cdr3_aa: CASSRDRGRGGYTF; cdr3_nt: TGTGCCAGCAGTCGGGACAGGGGGCGCGGCGGCTACACCTTC
j_call: TRBJ2-6; d_call: TRBD1; v_call: TRBV28; clone_size: NA; cdr3_aa: CASSWQGAANVLTF; cdr3_nt: TGTGCCAGCAGTTGGCAGGGGGCTGCCAACGTCCTGACTTTC
j_call: TRBJ2-3; d_call: TRBD2; v_call: TRBV30; clone_size: NA; cdr3_aa: CASPGGGSTDTQYF; cdr3_nt: TGTGCCTCGCCTGGCGGGGGAAGCACAGATACGCAGTATTTT
j_call: TRBJ2-6; d_call: NA; v_call: TRBV28; clone_size: few; cdr3_aa: CASSLEGAGANVLTF; cdr3_nt: TGTGCCAGCAGCCTAGAAGGGGCAGGGGCCAACGTCCTGACTTTC
j_call: TRBJ2-1; d_call: NA; v_call: TRBV9; clone_size: once; cdr3_aa: CASSVTAGREDEQFF; cdr3_nt: TGTGCCAGCAGCGTAACAGCGGGCCGCGAAGACGAGCAGTTCTTC
j_call: TRBJ1-5; d_call: TRBD1; v_call: TRBV7-8; clone_size: once; cdr3_aa: CASSDRGYQPQHF; cdr3_nt: TGTGCCAGCAGCGACAGGGGTTATCAGCCCCAGCATTTT
j_call: TRBJ1-6; d_call: TRBD1; v_call: TRBV7-2; clone_size: NA; cdr3_aa: CASSLRDRENSPLHF; cdr3_nt: TGTGCCAGCAGCCTCCGGGACAGGGAAAATTCACCCCTCCACTTT
j_call: TRBJ2-7; d_call: NA; v_call: TRBV27; clone_size: NA; cdr3_aa: CASSSRSWGNYEQYF; cdr3_nt: TGTGCCAGCAGTTCGAGGTCCTGGGGTAACTACGAGCAGTACTTC
j_call: TRBJ2-7; d_call: TRBD2; v_call: TRBV3-1/TRBV3-2; clone_size: NA; cdr3_aa: CASSQGLAVYEQYF; cdr3_nt: TGTGCCAGCAGCCAAGGTCTAGCGGTCTACGAGCAGTACTTC
j_call: TRBJ2-3; d_call: TRBD1; v_call: TRBV6-5; clone_size: NA; cdr3_aa: CASSYSPGTDTDTQYF; cdr3_nt: TGTGCCAGCAGTTACTCGCCCGGGACAGACACAGATACGCAGTATTTT
j_call: TRBJ2-7; d_call: NA; v_call: TRBV28; clone_size: NA; cdr3_aa: CASSPGLLQREQYF; cdr3_nt: TGTGCCAGCAGTCCGGGACTCCTTCAGAGGGAGCAGTACTTC
j_call: TRBJ2-7; d_call: NA; v_call: TRBV29-1; clone_size: few; cdr3_aa: CSVEGGAEQYF; cdr3_nt: TGCAGCGTTGAAGGCGGGGCCGAGCAGTACTTC
j_call: TRBJ2-1; d_call: NA; v_call: TRBV23-1; clone_size: NA; cdr3_aa: CASSQAGSSYNEQFF; cdr3_nt: TGCGCCAGCAGTCAAGCGGGGAGCTCCTACAATGAGCAATTCTTC
j_call: TRBJ2-5; d_call: NA; v_call: TRBV14; clone_size: NA; cdr3_aa: CASSQLGRETQYF; cdr3_nt: TGTGCCAGCAGCCAGCTAGGGAGAGAGACCCAGTACTTC
j_call: TRBJ1-6; d_call: NA; v_call: TRBV5-1; clone_size: once; cdr3_aa: CASSPDRSWGPLHF; cdr3_nt: TGCGCCAGCAGCCCCGACAGGTCTTGGGGACCCCTCCACTTT
j_call: TRBJ1-6; d_call: NA; v_call: TRBV6-7; clone_size: NA; cdr3_aa: CASIYGWGALNSPLHF; cdr3_nt: TGTGCCAGCATCTACGGTTGGGGGGCGCTTAATTCACCCCTCCACTTT
j_call: TRBJ2-5; d_call: NA; v_call: TRBV6-4; clone_size: NA; cdr3_aa: CASSDSGLLRGLETQYF; cdr3_nt: TGTGCCAGCAGTGACTCGGGTCTTTTGCGGGGACTAGAGACCCAGTACTTC
j_call: TRBJ2-5; d_call: NA; v_call: TRBV7-8; clone_size: NA; cdr3_aa: CASSQMDRSETQYF; cdr3_nt: TGTGCCAGCAGCCAAATGGACCGATCAGAGACCCAGTACTTC
j_call: TRBJ2-3; d_call: TRBD2; v_call: TRBV6-1; clone_size: NA; cdr3_aa: CASSSSGRGTDTQYF; cdr3_nt: TGTGCCAGCAGCTCGAGCGGGAGGGGCACAGATACGCAGTATTTT
j_call: TRBJ2-1; d_call: TRBD2; v_call: TRBV5-1; clone_size: NA; cdr3_aa: CASSLDGGADEQFF; cdr3_nt: TGCGCCAGCAGCTTGGACGGGGGGGCCGATGAGCAGTTCTTC
j_call: TRBJ2-7; d_call: TRBD1; v_call: TRBV5-6; clone_size: NA; cdr3_aa: CASSRPGTGEQYF; cdr3_nt: TGTGCCAGCAGCCGACCCGGGACAGGCGAGCAGTACTTC
j_call: TRBJ1-2; d_call: NA; v_call: TRBV28; clone_size: NA; cdr3_aa: CASSLTDRANNYGYTF; cdr3_nt: TGTGCCAGCAGTCTCACAGATAGGGCGAATAACTATGGCTACACCTTC
j_call: TRBJ1-6; d_call: TRBD1; v_call: TRBV5-4; clone_size: NA; cdr3_aa: CASSTRQGDNSPLHF; cdr3_nt: TGTGCCAGCAGCACCCGACAGGGAGATAATTCACCCCTCCACTTT
j_call: TRBJ2-7; d_call: TRBD2; v_call: TRBV30; clone_size: NA; cdr3_aa: CAWITPTTSGRLKQYF; cdr3_nt: TGTGCCTGGATAACCCCCACGACTAGCGGGAGATTGAAGCAGTACTTC
j_call: TRBJ2-1; d_call: TRBD2; v_call: TRBV3-1/TRBV3-2; clone_size: hyperexpanded; cdr3_aa: CASSQTSGIYNEQFF; cdr3_nt: TGTGCCAGCAGCCAGACTAGCGGGATCTACAATGAGCAGTTCTTC
j_call: TRBJ2-7; d_call: TRBD2; v_call: TRBV28; clone_size: NA; cdr3_aa: CASSRGDSYEQYF; cdr3_nt: TGTGCCAGCAGTCGGGGGGACTCCTACGAGCAGTACTTC